Below, 21 T cell receptor beta chains from the same sample are listed, as sequenced in a study of cytomegalovirus exposure and HLA in healthy donors (dated by TCRdb to the late 2010s). The method was the immunoSEQ multiplex PCR assay. The multiplex PCR relied on a mix of 60 forward primers for TCR Vbeta segments and 13 reverse primers for TCR Jbeta segments. TCRdb re-hosts the immuneACCESS table, in-frame sequences only. Its copies lack some clones; in the studies checked, an unresolved V gene accounts for under half of them, and the cause for the rest is not known. For this sample there are about 150,000 clones; 80% to 90% appear just once. Under 2.5% of the sample is taken by the ten largest. Specimen: PBMCs. The receptors stem from a woman aged 18-29 years in good health and CMV-seronegative.

The rearrangement joins TRBV6-4 to TRBJ2-1; possible D gene TRBD2, 5 bases. Germline V CDR1 and CDR2: MRHNA, SNTAGT. The V end lost 2 bases, the J end lost 9 bases, and 11 bases lay between the germline ends. There are 13 residues in the CDR3. The CDR3 region has the DNA TGTGCCAGCAGTGACCCCGGGATTACTGAGCAGTTCTTC. This gives the protein CASSDPGITEQFF.

CDR3 in DNA: TGCGCCAGCACCCAAAGCGGGAGCTCCTACAATGAGCAGTTCTTC. Encoded protein: CASTQSGSSYNEQFF. The chain carries TRBV5-1 and TRBJ2-1; 8 bases fit TRBD2. CDR3 size: 15 residues. CDR1 is SGHRS, CDR2 YFSETQ, per germline. V was clipped by 6 bases and J by 0 bases; unmatched bases: 5. Full variable domain (remainder filled in from reference TRBV5-1 and TRBJ2-1): KAGVTQTPRYLIKTRGQQVTLSCSPISGHRSVSWYQQTPGQGLQFLFEYFSETQRNKGNFPGRFSGRQFSNSRSEMNVSTLELGDSALYLCASTQSGSSYNEQFFGPGTRLTVL.

The chain recombines TRBV28 with TRBJ1-1; possibly TRBD1 for D (6 bases). This CDR3 is 12 amino acids long. CDR1 is MDHEN and CDR2 is SYDVKM in the germline V gene. V was cut by 9 bases and J by 11 bases, with 19 bases left in between. CDR3 bases: TGTGCCAGTAATACAGGGTCTTTTGTGGCTTTCTTT. It yields the protein CASNTGSFVAFF. The full variable domain, completed using reference TRBV28 and TRBJ1-1, is DVKVTQSSRYLVKRTGEKVFLECVQDMDHENMFWYRQDPGLGLRLIYFSYDVKMKEKGDIPEGYSVSREKKERFSLILESASTNQTSMYLCASNTGSFVAFFGQGTRLTVV.

There are a few counts of this clone. The genes are TRBV6-5 and TRBJ2-7, with D perhaps TRBD2 (7 bases). V was trimmed by 0 bases and J by 5 bases, leaving 14 bases between them. CDR3 length equals 15 residues. Germline-derived CDR1 and CDR2 are MNHEY and SVGAGI. The CDR3 coding sequence is TGTGCCAGCAGTTACTCGAAGGGGGAGGGACACGAGCAGTACTTC. Protein: CASSYSKGEGHEQYF.

The chain couples TRBV7-9 to TRBJ2-1; 8 nucleotides match TRBD2. CDR1 SEHNR and CDR2 FQNEAQ come from the germline V gene (reference sequence). V dropped 6 bases and J dropped 5; count of bases not matched to a gene: 12. The CDR3 runs to 16 residues. Written as DNA, the CDR3 is TGTGCCAGCAGGACCTTCAGCGGGAGTTATGACAATGAGCAGTTCTTC. Its translation is CASRTFSGSYDNEQFF. Filled out from reference TRBV7-9 and TRBJ2-1, the complete variable domain reads DTGVSQNPRHKITKRGQNVTFRCDPISEHNRLYWYRQTLGQGPEFLTYFQNEAQLEKSRLLSDRFSAERPKGSFSTLEIQRTEQGDSAMYLCASRTFSGSYDNEQFFGPGTRLTVL.

In this sample, this clone turned up once. V gene TRBV5-1 combines with J gene TRBJ1-2; possible D gene TRBD1, 5 bases. V was trimmed by 0 bases and J by 8 bases, leaving 17 bases between them. Per germline, CDR1 SGHRS and CDR2 YFSETQ. The CDR3 loop spans 15 amino acids. The CDR3 region is CASSLEGTGLRGYTF. CDR3 sequence (DNA): TGCGCCAGCAGCTTGGAGGGGACTGGCTTACGAGGCTACACCTTC.

The V gene is TRBV7-2, the J gene TRBJ2-6; 9 bases align to TRBD2. The V gene end was trimmed by 4 bases and the J gene end by 0 bases; junction bases not matched to a gene: 7. The CDR3 has 18 amino acids. The germline V gene encodes CDR1 SGHTA and CDR2 FQGNSA. The CDR3 DNA reads as TGTGCCAGCAGCTCACTTAGCGGGAGCAGCTCTGGGGCCAACGTCCTGACTTTC. This translates into CASSSLSGSSSGANVLTF.

The chain uses TRBV10-2 and TRBJ2-1; 9 nucleotides line up with TRBD2. The ends lost 4 bases at V and 6 bases at J; junction bases unmatched: 7. This CDR3 region has 15 residues. Germline V gene lookup returns CDR1 WSHSY and CDR2 SAAADI. CDR3 nucleotide sequence: TGCGCCAGCAGTGCATTAGCGGGAGCCGGCAATGAGCAGTTCTTC. Protein: CASSALAGAGNEQFF.

This clone appeared a single time. This rearrangement joins TRBV19 to TRBJ2-3, with TRBD2 identical over 8 bases. Germline assignment: CDR1 LNHDA and CDR2 SQIVND (reference sequence). J was trimmed by 0 bases and V by 7 bases; bases with no gene match: 6. This CDR3 spans 15 amino acids. This CDR3 reads CASTPGLVSTDTQYF. The CDR3 region has the DNA TGTGCCAGTACCCCGGGACTAGTTAGCACAGATACGCAGTATTTT.

This clone was seen only a few times. In DNA, the CDR3 is TGTGCCAGCAGCGCACCGGGACAGGGCACAGATACGCAGTATTTT. This sequence encodes CASSAPGQGTDTQYF. The rearrangement links TRBV7-2 to TRBJ2-3, with TRBD1 matching 8 bases. The CDR3 spans 15 residues. Germline V CDR1 and CDR2: SGHTA, FQGNSA. Trimming removed 5 bases from V and 1 base from J; junction bases left unmatched: 5.

The rearrangement links TRBV7-9 to TRBJ1-4; tentatively, D is TRBD1 (6 bases). The CDR3 covers 13 residues. V lost 11 bases and J 5 bases, leaving 15 bases between the germline ends. In germline, CDR1 is SEHNR, CDR2 FQNEAQ (reference sequence). CDR3 loop: CAGDGQRNEKLFF. The CDR3 DNA sequence: TGTGCCGGAGATGGACAGAGGAATGAAAAACTGTTTTTT.

This chain uses TRBV2 with TRBJ1-1; 10 nucleotides align to TRBD1. There are 13 residues in the CDR3. The J segment lost 5 bases and the V segment lost 6 bases, leaving 3 bases of the junction unmatched. Germline lookup yields CDR1 SNHLY and CDR2 FYNNEI. The CDR3 coding sequence is TGTGCCAGCAGCGACAGGGGGCGGACTGAAGCTTTCTTT. It codes for CASSDRGRTEAFF.

This chain joins TRBV5-1 and TRBJ2-1; 8 positions agree with TRBD2. Germline-derived CDR1 and CDR2 are SGHRS and YFSETQ. This CDR3 contains 15 residues. Germline trimming cut 4 bases from V and 4 bases from J; bases unmatched to any gene: 7. The chain's CDR3 is CASSNSGGPYNEQFF. The CDR3, as DNA: TGCGCCAGCAGCAATTCGGGGGGGCCGTACAATGAGCAGTTCTTC.

The chain joins TRBV27 to TRBJ2-7; D is unresolved. Germline V gives CDR1 MNHEY, CDR2 SMNVEV (reference sequence). Trimming shortened V by 6 bases and J by 4 bases, and 7 bases separated the two germline ends. The CDR3 loop spans 11 amino acids. The CDR3 sequence: CASRANYEQYF. The CDR3 nucleotides are TGTGCCAGCAGAGCGAATTACGAGCAGTACTTC.

The rearrangement uses TRBV5-6 and TRBJ1-1, with TRBD1 as a possible D gene (5 bases). The V gene's germline CDR1 is SGHDT and CDR2 YYEEEE. V was shortened by 1 base and J by 9 bases, with 7 bases between the two germline ends. CDR3 length equals 11 residues. Here the CDR3 reads CASSLMGQAFF. The CDR3 DNA follows: TGTGCCAGCAGCTTGATGGGGCAAGCTTTCTTT.

J is TRBJ1-2 and V is TRBV15; unclear D gene. V lost 3 bases to trimming and J lost 5 bases, with 16 bases between them. The CDR3 runs 15 residues. CDR1 and CDR2 from the germline V gene are LNHNV and YYDKDF (reference sequence). CDR3 sequence (DNA): TGTGCCACCAGCAGTCGCGGAGGGCCTAGGTATGGCTACACCTTC. It codes for CATSSRGGPRYGYTF. Together with reference TRBV15 and TRBJ1-2, the CDR3 gives the full variable domain: DAMVIQNPRYQVTQFGKPVTLSCSQTLNHNVMYWYQQKSSQAPKLLFHYYDKDFNNEADTPDNFQSRRPNTSFCFLDIRSPGLGDTAMYLCATSSRGGPRYGYTFGSGTRLTVV.

The rearrangement uses TRBV9 and TRBJ2-3, with 9 bases fitting TRBD2. CDR3 length equals 15 residues. From germline, CDR1 is SGDLS and CDR2 YYNGEE. Trimming removed 6 bases from V and 2 bases from J; junction bases left unmatched: 7. The CDR3 bases are TGTGCCAGCACCGGGACTAGCATATACACAGATACGCAGTATTTT. Protein sequence: CASTGTSIYTDTQYF.

The chain recombines TRBV6-1 with TRBJ2-2; 7 bases agree with TRBD1. J gave up 7 bases and V 3 bases, and 11 bases lay outside the gene matches. CDR3 length equals 16 residues. Per germline, CDR1 MNHNS and CDR2 SASEGT. CDR3 region: CASSDRDRSVGGELFF. For the CDR3, the DNA is TGTGCCAGCAGTGACCGGGACAGATCGGTCGGCGGGGAGCTGTTTTTT.

This chain uses TRBV16 with TRBJ2-7; 9 nucleotides agree with TRBD2. Trimming at V came to 5 bases and at J to 2 bases, leaving 13 bases not matched to a gene. The CDR3 extends over 17 amino acids. In germline, CDR1 is KGHSY, CDR2 FQNENV. CDR3 amino acids: CASSSLLAGRFTYEQYF. Written as DNA, the CDR3 is TGTGCCAGCAGCTCCCTCCTAGCGGGACGATTTACCTACGAGCAGTACTTC.

V gene TRBV18 combines with J gene TRBJ1-3; D call uncertain. The CDR3 contains 15 residues. Trimming left V 6 bases short and J 0 bases short, with 12 bases between. Germline loops: CDR1 KGHSH, CDR2 LQKENI. The CDR3 bases are TGTGCCAGCTCCCCCGTGGCAGGCTCTGGAAACACCATATATTTT. Translating gives CASSPVAGSGNTIYF.

The CDR3: CASSLPDRNYGYTF. Here the CDR3 DNA reads TGTGCCAGCAGTTTACCGGACAGGAACTATGGCTACACCTTC. The V call is TRBV28, the J call TRBJ1-2, with TRBD1 identical over 7 bases. V gave up 2 bases and J gave up 2 bases; unmatched junction bases: 2. CDR3 length: 14 amino acids. CDR1 is MDHEN and CDR2 is SYDVKM in the germline V gene.